The entry below describes one T cell receptor beta chain. These data come from a study of cytomegalovirus exposure and HLA in healthy donors. Primers for the PCR totalled 60 Vbeta and 13 Jbeta. Sequencing was performed with immunoSEQ multiplex PCR; in TCRdb, only in-frame clones are kept and a portion is missing. The sample lists around 250,000 clones, approximately 80% occurring once. Germline CDR1 is MDHEN and CDR2 is SYDVKM. The CDR3 is made up of 13 amino acids. V shed 5 bases, J shed 5 bases, and the junction held 5 bases outside the gene matches. The receptor was isolated from a woman aged 55 to 70 in good health and CMV-seropositive. The chain combines TRBV28 with TRBJ1-2; TRBD1 matches 7 bases. Sequenced material: PBMCs. The CDR3 DNA reads as TGTGCCAGCAGTCACAGGGGACGATATGGCTACACCTTC. Its translation is CASSHRGRYGYTF.